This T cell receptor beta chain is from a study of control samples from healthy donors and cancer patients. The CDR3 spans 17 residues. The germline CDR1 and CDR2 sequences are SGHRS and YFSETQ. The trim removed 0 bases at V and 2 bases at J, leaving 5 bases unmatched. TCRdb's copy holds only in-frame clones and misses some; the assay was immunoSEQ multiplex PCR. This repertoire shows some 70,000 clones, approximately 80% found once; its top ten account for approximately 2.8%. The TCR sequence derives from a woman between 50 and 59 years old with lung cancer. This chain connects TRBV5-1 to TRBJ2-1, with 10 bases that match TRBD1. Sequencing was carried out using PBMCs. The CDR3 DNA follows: TGCGCCAGCAGCTTGGCCTTCGGGACAGGGGCCTACAATGAGCAGTTCTTC. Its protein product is CASSLAFGTGAYNEQFF.